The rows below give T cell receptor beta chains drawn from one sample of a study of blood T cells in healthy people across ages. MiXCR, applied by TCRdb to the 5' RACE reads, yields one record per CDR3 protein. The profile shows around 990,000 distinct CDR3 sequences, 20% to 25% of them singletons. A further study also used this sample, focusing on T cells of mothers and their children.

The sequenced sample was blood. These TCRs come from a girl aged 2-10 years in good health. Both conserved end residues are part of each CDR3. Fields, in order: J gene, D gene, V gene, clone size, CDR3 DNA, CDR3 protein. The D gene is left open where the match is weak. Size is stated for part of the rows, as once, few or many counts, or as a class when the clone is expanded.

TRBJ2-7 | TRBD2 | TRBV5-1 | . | TGCGCCAGCAGCTCGGGACTAGAGGCTTTCTACGAGCAGTACTTC | CASSSGLEAFYEQYF
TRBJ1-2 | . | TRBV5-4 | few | TGTGCCACCAAGGCAGCGGACTATGGCTACACCTTC | CATKAADYGYTF
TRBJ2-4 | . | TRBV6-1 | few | TGTGCCAGCAGTGAACCCGTCGAAAACATTCAGTACTTC | CASSEPVENIQYF
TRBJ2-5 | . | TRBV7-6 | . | TGTGCCAGCAGCTTCACTTTTCTAGAGACCCAGTACTTC | CASSFTFLETQYF
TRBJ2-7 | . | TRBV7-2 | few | TGTGCCAGCAGCTTTTACGGGGTGGGAGCATACGAGCAGTACTTC | CASSFYGVGAYEQYF
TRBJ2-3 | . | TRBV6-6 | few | TGTGCCAGCAGTCCCTCACCCGTCACAGATACGCAGTATTTT | CASSPSPVTDTQYF
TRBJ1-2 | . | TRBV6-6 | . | TGTGCCAGCAGTCAGACAGAAATCGGCTACACCTTC | CASSQTEIGYTF
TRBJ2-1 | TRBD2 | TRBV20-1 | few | TGCAGTGCTAGATTGGTAGCGGGATTAGAGCAGTTCTTC | CSARLVAGLEQFF
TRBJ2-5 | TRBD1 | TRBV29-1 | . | TGCAGCGTTGGAGGGCAGGGGGAAGAGACCCAGTACTTC | CSVGGQGEETQYF
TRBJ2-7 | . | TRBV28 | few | TGTGCCAGCAGCCTGAGGGTTATAACCTACGAGCAGTACTTC | CASSLRVITYEQYF
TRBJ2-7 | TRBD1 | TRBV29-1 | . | TGCAGCGTTGAAGGGTTGACAGGGCCCTACGAGCAGTACTTC | CSVEGLTGPYEQYF
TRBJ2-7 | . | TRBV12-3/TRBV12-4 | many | TGTGCCAGCAGTTCCCTTCCGGGTTCCGGTTCCTACGAGCAGTACTTC | CASSSLPGSGSYEQYF
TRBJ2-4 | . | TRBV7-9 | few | TGTGCCAGCAGCACGGGGACACCCGGGTCGGTTCAGTACTTC | CASSTGTPGSVQYF